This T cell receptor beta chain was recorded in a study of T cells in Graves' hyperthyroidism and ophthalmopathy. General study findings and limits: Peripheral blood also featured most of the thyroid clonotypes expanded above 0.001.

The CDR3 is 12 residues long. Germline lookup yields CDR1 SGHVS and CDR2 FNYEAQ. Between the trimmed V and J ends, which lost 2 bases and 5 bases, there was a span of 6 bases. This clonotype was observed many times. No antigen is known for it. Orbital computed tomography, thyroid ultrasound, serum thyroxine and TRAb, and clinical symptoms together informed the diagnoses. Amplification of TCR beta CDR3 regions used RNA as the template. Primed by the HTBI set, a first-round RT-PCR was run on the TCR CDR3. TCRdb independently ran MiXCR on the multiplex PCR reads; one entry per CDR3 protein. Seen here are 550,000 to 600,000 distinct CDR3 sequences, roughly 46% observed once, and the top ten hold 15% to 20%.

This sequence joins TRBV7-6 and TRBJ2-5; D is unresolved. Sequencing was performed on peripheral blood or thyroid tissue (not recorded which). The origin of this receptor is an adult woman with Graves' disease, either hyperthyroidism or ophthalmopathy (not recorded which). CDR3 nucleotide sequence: TGTGCCAGCAGCTTAATTCGGGAGACCCAGTACTTC. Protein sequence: CASSLIRETQYF.